The rows below give T cell receptor beta chains drawn from one sample of a study of Graves' ophthalmopathy and Graves' hyperthyroidism. TCRdb re-analysed the multiplex PCR reads in MiXCR, keeping a single row per CDR3 protein. Among almost 750,000 distinct CDR3 sequences listed, roughly 41% were seen once. Sequenced material: peripheral blood. These TCRs come from an adult man with Graves' ophthalmopathy. Both conserved end residues are trimmed from each CDR3.

>TRBJ1-1|TRBV7-6
ASSPRTINTEAF
>TRBJ1-2|TRBV7-2
ASSQETGTGRYGYT
>TRBJ1-4|TRBV2
ASSDTGSLYEKLF
>TRBJ1-3|TRBV2
ASSERGARGNTIY
>TRBJ1-6|TRBV7-9
ASSLGRGVYSPLH
>TRBJ1-2|TRBV12-3/TRBV12-4
ASSLGGTGGHGYT
>TRBJ1-4|TRBV10-3
ASSYLQGTNEKLF
>TRBJ1-6|TRBV20-1
SATRDRQNSPLH
>TRBJ2-5|TRBV7-9
ASSQAPRVQETQY
>TRBJ1-4|TRBV10-3
ATGQGRTNEKLF
>TRBJ1-2|TRBV2
ASSLRQGLYGYT
>TRBJ2-2|TRBV12-3/TRBV12-4
ASSPLGQANTGELF
>TRBJ1-5|TRBV19
ASTGGLGNQPQH
>TRBJ2-5|TRBV14
ASSQEWVGAETQY
>TRBJ1-2|TRBV25-1
ASSRYSGGYGYT
>TRBJ1-2|TRBV2
ASSDGGGYT
>TRBJ1-1|TRBV6-6
ASRSFTNTEAF
>TRBJ2-7|TRBV24-1
ASSSPGTGGFYEQY
>TRBJ1-1|TRBV29-1
SVARGVMNTEAF
>TRBJ2-5|TRBV15
ATSRAGGSETQY
>TRBJ2-3|TRBV29-1
SVEEGLSTDTQY
>TRBJ1-2|TRBV24-1
ATSDVGYGYT
>TRBJ1-5|TRBV24-1
ASSTGQENQPQH
>TRBJ1-1|TRBV10-3
AMGAPRAEAF
>TRBJ1-4|TRBV19
ASSWQHATNEKLF
>TRBJ1-1|TRBV15
ATSRGGQGRTEAF
>TRBJ2-5|TRBV20-1
SASGVGEAQY
>TRBJ2-5|TRBV7-8
ASSLAWGETQY
>TRBJ2-2|TRBV7-2
ASSLTTSSGELF
>TRBJ2-5|TRBV9
ASSVDGVRETQY
>TRBJ2-7|TRBV20-1
SAGPGTYEQY
>TRBJ1-5|TRBV24-1
ASSSRGRHQPQH
>TRBJ1-4|TRBV6-6
ASSLGQGVKKLF
>TRBJ2-2|TRBV19
ASTGAANTGELF
>TRBJ2-1|TRBV9
ASSVSGGAMNEQF
>TRBJ2-7|TRBV5-1
ASSSQTGVYEQY
>TRBJ1-1|TRBV19
ASSATGSPNTEAF
>TRBJ2-7|TRBV25-1
ASSEFWNEQY
>TRBJ1-5|TRBV20-1
SAGTVNQPQH
>TRBJ1-1|TRBV7-6
ASSLGREGEAF
>TRBJ1-1|TRBV5-4
ASSLLYTGLNTEAF
>TRBJ2-7|TRBV25-1
ASRGWDSYEQY
>TRBJ1-1|TRBV10-2
ASSGPGNTEAF
>TRBJ1-6|TRBV10-3
ASRDEDGAGGSPLH